Below are 28 T cell receptor beta chains sequenced from a single sample in a study of cytomegalovirus exposure and HLA in healthy donors. Here immunoSEQ multiplex PCR was the method, and the copy in TCRdb shows in-frame clones only, minus some. Of over 75,000 clones listed, roughly 93% are singletons. The sequenced material came from PBMCs. The source of these receptors is a young man in good health and CMV-seronegative.

This clone was observed once. The V gene is TRBV15, the J gene TRBJ2-5; 8 bases map to TRBD1. The V and J ends lost 1 base and 5 bases, in that order; junction bases with no gene match: 9. CDR1 is LNHNV, CDR2 YYDKDF, per germline (reference sequence). The CDR3 length is 16 residues. Written as DNA, the CDR3 is TGTGCCACCAGCAGAGGAATCAGGGGGCGCCTGGAGACCCAGTACTTC. Translating gives CATSRGIRGRLETQYF.

The CDR3 spells CASSPIRQASYEQYF. The CDR3 nucleotides are TGTGCCAGCAGTCCCATTCGGCAGGCTTCCTACGAGCAGTACTTC. The chain links TRBV6-1 to TRBJ2-7; unclear D gene. Germline V gives CDR1 MNHNS, CDR2 SASEGT. Trimming stripped 5 bases from V and 1 base from J, with 15 bases between. The CDR3 has 15 residues.

This chain joins TRBV11-2 and TRBJ2-5; 12 bases are shared with TRBD2. CDR3 size: 18 residues. From germline, CDR1 is SGHAT and CDR2 FQNNGV. Trimming at V came to 5 bases and at J to 7 bases, leaving 17 bases not matched to a gene. The DNA for the CDR3 is TGTGCCAGCAGCCCTATCAAGGTTCTAGCGGGGGGGCGTGTGACCCAGTACTTC. It is translated as CASSPIKVLAGGRVTQYF.

The chain joins TRBV7-9 to TRBJ1-2; D is unclear. Trimming pared 4 bases from V and 6 bases from J, leaving 18 bases between. This CDR3 spans 15 amino acids. Germline assignment: CDR1 SEHNR and CDR2 FQNEAQ (reference sequence). This CDR3 reads CASSSMEGIQDGYTF. The CDR3 DNA follows: TGTGCCAGCAGCTCGATGGAGGGCATTCAGGATGGCTACACCTTC. Supplemented by reference TRBV7-9 and TRBJ1-2, the full variable domain reads DTGVSQNPRHKITKRGQNVTFRCDPISEHNRLYWYRQTLGQGPEFLTYFQNEAQLEKSRLLSDRFSAERPKGSFSTLEIQRTEQGDSAMYLCASSSMEGIQDGYTFGSGTRLTVV.

The J gene is TRBJ2-7, the V gene TRBV9, with 12 bases fitting TRBD2. V was pared by 4 bases and J by 2 bases, with 7 bases of the junction left unmatched. Germline V lookup: CDR1 SGDLS, CDR2 YYNGEE. This CDR3 is 16 amino acids long. DNA of the CDR3: TGTGCCAGCAGCTTAGGCCGGACTAGCGGGGCCTACGAGCAGTACTTC. This sequence encodes CASSLGRTSGAYEQYF.

V gene TRBV2 combines with J gene TRBJ2-3; 10 nucleotides match TRBD2. CDR3 length: 14 residues. J gave up 0 bases and V 7 bases, and 1 base lay outside the gene matches. The germline V gene has CDR1 SNHLY and CDR2 FYNNEI. CDR3 DNA sequence: TGTGCCAGCAAACTAGCGGGGAGCACAGATACGCAGTATTTT. Residues: CASKLAGSTDTQYF. The full variable domain, in which reference TRBV2 and TRBJ2-3 provide the parts outside the CDR3, is EPEVTQTPSHQVTQMGQEVILRCVPISNHLYFYWYRQILGQKVEFLVSFYNNEISEKSEIFDDQFSVERPDGSNFTLKIRSTKLEDSAMYFCASKLAGSTDTQYFGPGTRLTVL.

The count of this clone is one. This rearrangement joins TRBV5-5 to TRBJ1-2; D remains ambiguous. The V end lost 4 bases, the J end lost 1 base, and 11 bases lay between the germline ends. Germline V gene sequence: CDR1 SGHKS, CDR2 YYEKEE (reference sequence). CDR3 length: 14 amino acids. CDR3 protein: CASSPTTGNYGYTF. CDR3 DNA sequence: TGTGCCAGCAGCCCTACGACGGGTAACTATGGCTACACCTTC.

The CDR3 DNA reads TGTGCCAGCAGACATACAGGGTACACTGAAGCTTTCTTT. Translated, it gives CASRHTGYTEAFF. The rearrangement joins TRBV28 to TRBJ1-1; D is perhaps TRBD1 (6 bases). The CDR3 contains 13 residues. Germline V gene data show CDR1 as MDHEN and CDR2 as SYDVKM. Trimming stripped 6 bases from V and 3 bases from J, with 11 bases between.

This chain uses TRBV11-2 with TRBJ2-7; the D gene is possibly TRBD2 (5 bases). The CDR3 loop spans 15 amino acids. Germline-derived CDR1 and CDR2 are SGHAT and FQNNGV. Trimming removed 3 bases at V and 0 bases at J, with 12 bases between. The CDR3 here is CASSFLTNSSYEQYF. In nucleotides, the CDR3 is TGTGCCAGCAGCTTCCTGACTAATAGCTCCTACGAGCAGTACTTC.

V gene TRBV5-1 combines with J gene TRBJ2-3; the match to TRBD1 covers 7 bases. CDR1 SGHRS and CDR2 YFSETQ come from the germline V gene. The CDR3 contains 15 residues. Germline trimming cut 4 bases from V and 0 bases from J; bases unmatched to any gene: 5. CDR3 region: CASSERDSSTDTQYF. CDR3 nucleotides: TGCGCCAGCAGCGAAAGGGACAGTAGCACAGATACGCAGTATTTT.

V and J are TRBV29-1 and TRBJ1-5; no firm D call. This CDR3 comprises 15 residues. V was clipped by 3 bases and J by 4 bases, with 16 bases between them. From germline, CDR1 is SQVTM and CDR2 ANQGSEA. Written as DNA, the CDR3 is TGCAGCGTTGAGTTCTCGGGAGAGAGAAATCAGCCCCAGCATTTT. Amino acid sequence: CSVEFSGERNQPQHF.

The V gene is TRBV27, the J gene TRBJ2-5; 7 positions match TRBD2. CDR1 MNHEY and CDR2 SMNVEV come from the germline V gene (reference sequence). The CDR3 contains 12 residues. The V and J ends lost 8 bases and 9 bases, in that order; junction bases with no gene match: 9. In nucleotides, the CDR3 is TGTGCCAGCGGGACTACTCGTAGGGCCCAGTACTTC. As protein: CASGTTRRAQYF.

The genes are TRBV15 and TRBJ2-5, with 9 bases lining up with TRBD2. The CDR3 has 15 residues. CDR1 is LNHNV and CDR2 is YYDKDF in the germline V gene (reference sequence). The trim removed 0 bases at V and 5 bases at J, leaving 4 bases unmatched. CDR3 residues: CATSRDGLAGETQYF. In DNA, the CDR3 is TGTGCCACCAGCAGAGACGGGCTAGCGGGGGAGACCCAGTACTTC.

The chain is built from TRBV11-2 and TRBJ1-1; D may be TRBD1 (6 bases). The CDR3 loop spans 15 amino acids. Trimming removed 4 bases at V and 9 bases at J, with 21 bases between. In germline, CDR1 is SGHAT, CDR2 FQNNGV. In DNA, the CDR3 is TGTGCCAGCAGCTACTCAGGGGTCGCGGACCAAAAAGCTTTCTTT. Its protein is CASSYSGVADQKAFF.

The chain is built from TRBV25-1 and TRBJ1-2, with D possibly TRBD1 on 5 matching bases. Germline loops: CDR1 MGHDK, CDR2 SYGVNS. Trimming left V 1 base short and J 7 bases short, with 22 bases between. This CDR3 has 17 amino acids. CDR3 loop: CASSESQGLGAHSGYTF. The CDR3 region has the DNA TGTGCCAGCAGTGAATCGCAGGGCCTAGGAGCCCACTCTGGCTACACCTTC.

The chain carries TRBV15 and TRBJ1-4; D unresolved. The V end lost 0 bases, the J end lost 0 bases, and 5 bases lay between the germline ends. Germline V gene lookup returns CDR1 LNHNV and CDR2 YYDKDF (reference sequence). The CDR3 is made up of 15 amino acids. CDR3 coding DNA: TGTGCCACCAGCAGAGACCCCACAACTAATGAAAAACTGTTTTTT. It encodes CATSRDPTTNEKLFF.

The CDR3 coding sequence is TGTGCCAGCAGTCTCTTGGGACAGGGAACTGGAAACACCATATATTTT. This codes for CASSLLGQGTGNTIYF. This rearrangement joins TRBV28 to TRBJ1-3; 9 bases line up with TRBD1. Germline CDR1 is MDHEN and CDR2 is SYDVKM. After removal of 5 bases from V and 2 bases from J, the junction contained 7 bases not matched to a gene. CDR3 length: 16 residues.

The chain uses TRBV27 and TRBJ2-7; 7 nucleotides agree with TRBD1. The CDR3 totals 15 residues. Germline CDR1 and CDR2: MNHEY and SMNVEV (reference sequence). With 6 bases clipped from V and 3 bases from J, the junction kept 11 bases outside the gene matches. In DNA, the CDR3 is TGTGCCAGCAGCAAAAAGGGGGCATCTTTCTACGAGCAGTACTTC. It yields the protein CASSKKGASFYEQYF.

The J gene is TRBJ1-5, the V gene TRBV9, with 7 positions matching TRBD1. The length of the CDR3 is 15 residues. Per germline, CDR1 SGDLS and CDR2 YYNGEE. J was trimmed by 4 bases and V by 3 bases; bases with no gene match: 7. In DNA, the CDR3 is TGTGCCAGCAGCGCTACAGGGGCGGCAAATCAGCCCCAGCATTTT. Translated, it gives CASSATGAANQPQHF.

Worth noting for this clone: This sample includes further DNA sequences coding for the same CDR3. This chain joins TRBV7-2 and TRBJ2-5; 12 positions match TRBD2. The CDR3 loop spans 14 amino acids. V dropped 5 bases and J dropped 5; count of bases not matched to a gene: 3. Germline loops: CDR1 SGHTA, CDR2 FQGNSA. CDR3 region: CASSLGLAGETQYF. CDR3 DNA sequence: TGTGCCAGCAGCCTTGGACTAGCGGGGGAGACCCAGTACTTC.

The rearrangement links TRBV5-1 to TRBJ2-5, with a tentative D call TRBD1 (6 bases). Germline values: CDR1 SGHRS, CDR2 YFSETQ. V gave up 6 bases and J gave up 2 bases, with 8 bases separating them. This CDR3 has 12 amino acids. CDR3 in DNA: TGCGCCAGCACGAGGGGGCAAGAGACCCAGTACTTC. It yields the protein CASTRGQETQYF.

The chain is built from TRBV28 and TRBJ2-1; TRBD2 matches at 13 bases. The CDR3 sequence is 17 residues long. Germline CDR1 MDHEN, CDR2 SYDVKM. Trimming at V came to 5 bases and at J to 1 base, leaving 5 bases not matched to a gene. CDR3 residues: CASSPGTSGTSYNEQFF. CDR3 nucleotides: TGTGCCAGCAGTCCCGGGACTAGCGGGACGTCCTACAATGAGCAGTTCTTC.

V usage is TRBV30 and J usage is TRBJ1-2; the D is unclear. CDR1 GTSNPN and CDR2 SVGIG come from the germline V gene (reference sequence). The CDR3 is made up of 12 amino acids. Trimming took off 1 base at V and 6 bases at J, with 9 bases between the two ends. CDR3 loop: CAWSAQVNGYTF. In DNA form, the CDR3 reads TGTGCCTGGAGTGCTCAGGTTAATGGCTACACCTTC. The entire variable domain, with the rest obtained from reference TRBV30 and TRBJ1-2, is as follows: SQTIHQWPATLVQPVGSPLSLECTVEGTSNPNLYWYRQAAGRGLQLLFYSVGIGQISSEVPQNLSASRPQDRQFILSSKKLLLSDSGFYLCAWSAQVNGYTFGSGTRLTVV.

The chain is built from TRBV6-5 and TRBJ1-5; 7 positions agree with TRBD1. CDR3 size: 13 residues. The J segment lost 5 bases and the V segment lost 6 bases, leaving 4 bases of the junction unmatched. Germline V CDR1 and CDR2: MNHEY, SVGAGI. The CDR3 loop is CASSRDRDQPQHF. The CDR3 nucleotides are TGTGCCAGCAGCCGGGACAGAGATCAGCCCCAGCATTTT.

The CDR3, as DNA: TGTGCCAGCAGGGGACAGGGGGCCATCGGGTATGGCTACACCTTC. Translated: CASRGQGAIGYGYTF. The chain joins TRBV6-5 to TRBJ1-2; the match to TRBD1 covers 12 bases. This CDR3 is built from 15 residues. Trimming cost V 6 bases and J 5 bases; bases outside gene matches: 7. Germline V lookup: CDR1 MNHEY, CDR2 SVGAGI.

V gene TRBV6-1 combines with J gene TRBJ2-7; 7 nucleotides agree with TRBD2. The germline gives CDR1 MNHNS, CDR2 SASEGT. J was trimmed by 1 base and V by 8 bases; bases with no gene match: 11. CDR3 length equals 15 residues. This CDR3 reads CASGAESSGSYEQYF. The CDR3 bases are TGTGCCAGCGGAGCGGAGAGTAGCGGGTCCTACGAGCAGTACTTC.

The chain uses TRBV10-1 and TRBJ2-3; no definite D call. Germline V gene sequence: CDR1 WNHNN, CDR2 SYGVQD (reference sequence). This CDR3 has 15 amino acids. The V end was cut by 1 base, the J end by 1 base, with 9 bases between. The CDR3 nucleotides read TGCGCCAGCAGTGAGTATGGCAGCGGCACAGATACGCAGTATTTT. The encoded protein is CASSEYGSGTDTQYF.

On this clone itself: Mismatch with germline at one junction end may stem from a read error. The chain joins TRBV7-7 to TRBJ2-2; maybe TRBD2 (5 bases). Germline V CDR1 and CDR2: SSHAT, FNYEAQ (reference sequence). This CDR3 is 15 amino acids long. CDR3 DNA: TGTGCTAGCAGCTTAAGAGGACTTACCACCGGGGAGCTGTTTTTT. It yields the protein CASSLRGLTTGELFF.